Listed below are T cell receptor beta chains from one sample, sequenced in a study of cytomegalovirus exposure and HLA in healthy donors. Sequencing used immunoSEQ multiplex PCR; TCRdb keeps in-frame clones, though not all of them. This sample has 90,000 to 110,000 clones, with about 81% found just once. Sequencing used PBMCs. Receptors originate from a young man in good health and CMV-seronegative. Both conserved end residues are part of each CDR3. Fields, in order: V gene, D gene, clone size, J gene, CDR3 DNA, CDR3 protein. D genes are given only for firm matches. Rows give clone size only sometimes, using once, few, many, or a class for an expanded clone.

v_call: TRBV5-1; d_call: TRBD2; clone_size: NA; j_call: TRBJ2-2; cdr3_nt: TGCGCCAGCAGCTTCCTTCGGACTAGCGTTGACACCGGGGAGCTGTTTTTT; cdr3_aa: CASSFLRTSVDTGELFF
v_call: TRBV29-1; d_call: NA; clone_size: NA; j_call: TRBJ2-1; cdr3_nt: TGCAGCGCCCTAATCTACAATGAGCAGTTCTTC; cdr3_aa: CSALIYNEQFF
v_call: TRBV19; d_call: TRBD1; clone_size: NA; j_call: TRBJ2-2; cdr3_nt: TGTGCCAGTAGTCCAGGACAGGGTATTAAGGCCGGGGAGCTGTTTTTT; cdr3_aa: CASSPGQGIKAGELFF
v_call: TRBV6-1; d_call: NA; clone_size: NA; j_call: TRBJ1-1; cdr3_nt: TGTGCCAGCATACTCGAGACTGAAGCTTTCTTT; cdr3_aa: CASILETEAFF
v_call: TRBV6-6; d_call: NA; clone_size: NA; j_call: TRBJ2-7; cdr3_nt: TGTGCCAGCAGTTACGTCTTGGGCGGAGGCGAGCAGTACTTC; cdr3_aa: CASSYVLGGGEQYF
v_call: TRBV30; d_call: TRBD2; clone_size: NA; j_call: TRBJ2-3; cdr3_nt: TGTGCCTGGGGGCGCGGGGGGGCGACCACAGATACGCAGTATTTT; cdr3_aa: CAWGRGGATTDTQYF
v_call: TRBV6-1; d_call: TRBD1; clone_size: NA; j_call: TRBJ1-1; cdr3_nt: TGTGCCAGCACCGCGACAGGGGGGGTCACTGAAGCTTTCTTT; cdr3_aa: CASTATGGVTEAFF
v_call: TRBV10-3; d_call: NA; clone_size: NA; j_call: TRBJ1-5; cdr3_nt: TGTGCCATCAGTGAGGGCGGGGCAGATCAGCCCCAGCATTTT; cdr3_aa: CAISEGGADQPQHF
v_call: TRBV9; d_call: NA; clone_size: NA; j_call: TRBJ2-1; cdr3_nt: TGTGCCAGCAGCGTAGGTGTGTTTAGCTCCTACAATGAGCAGTTCTTC; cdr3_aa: CASSVGVFSSYNEQFF
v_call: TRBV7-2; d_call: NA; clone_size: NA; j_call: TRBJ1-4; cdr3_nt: TGTGCCAGCAGCTTAGCGGCAGGGTTTGAAAAACTGTTTTTT; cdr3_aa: CASSLAAGFEKLFF
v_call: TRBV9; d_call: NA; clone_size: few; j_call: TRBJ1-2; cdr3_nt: TGTGCCAGCATTGGGTACTGGACAGCACAATACTATGGCTACACCTTC; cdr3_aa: CASIGYWTAQYYGYTF
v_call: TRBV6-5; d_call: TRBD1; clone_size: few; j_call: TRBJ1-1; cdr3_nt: TGTGCCAGCAGTTACCCTACAGGGGGGAACACTGAAGCTTTCTTT; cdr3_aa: CASSYPTGGNTEAFF
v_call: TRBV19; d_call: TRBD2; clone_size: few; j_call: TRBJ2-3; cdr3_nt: TGTGCCAGTAAGGGATCACCGGGACTAACCACAGATACGCAGTATTTT; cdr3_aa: CASKGSPGLTTDTQYF
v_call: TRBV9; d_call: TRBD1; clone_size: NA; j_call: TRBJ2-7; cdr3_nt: TGTGCCAGCAGCGGCCCAGGGGGAACCTACGAGCAGTACTTC; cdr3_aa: CASSGPGGTYEQYF
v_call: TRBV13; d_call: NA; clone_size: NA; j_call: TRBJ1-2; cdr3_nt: TGTGCCAGCAGTCCAGGGCGGATCCGCTATGGCTACACCTTC; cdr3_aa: CASSPGRIRYGYTF
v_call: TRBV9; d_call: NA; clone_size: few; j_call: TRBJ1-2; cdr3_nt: TGTGCCAGCAGCGTAGATGTCGCGGGGGGAGGCTATGGCTACACCTTC; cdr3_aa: CASSVDVAGGGYGYTF
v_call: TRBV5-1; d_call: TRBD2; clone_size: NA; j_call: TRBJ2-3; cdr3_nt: TGCGCCAGCAGCTTGGCGGTAGCGGGAACTAGCACAGATACGCAGTATTTT; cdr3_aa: CASSLAVAGTSTDTQYF
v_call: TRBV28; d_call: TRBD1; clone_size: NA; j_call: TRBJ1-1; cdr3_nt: TGTGCCAGCAGTTCTGGACAGGGTACTGAAGCTTTCTTT; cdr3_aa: CASSSGQGTEAFF
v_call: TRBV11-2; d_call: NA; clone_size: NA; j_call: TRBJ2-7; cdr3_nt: TGTGCCAGCAGCTTAGAGGTGGGGGGGCAGTACTTC; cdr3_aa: CASSLEVGGQYF
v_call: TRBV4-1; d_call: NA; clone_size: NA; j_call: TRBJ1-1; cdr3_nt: TGCGCCAGCAGCCAAGGGTGGAGGACAGTGGGGACTGAAGCTTTCTTT; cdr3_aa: CASSQGWRTVGTEAFF
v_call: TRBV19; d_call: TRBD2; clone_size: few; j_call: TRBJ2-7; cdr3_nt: TGTGCCAGTAGTATATGGGCTAGCGGGAGTGGTGAGCAGTACTTC; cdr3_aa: CASSIWASGSGEQYF
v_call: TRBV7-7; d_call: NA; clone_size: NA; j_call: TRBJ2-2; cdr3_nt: TGTGCCAGCAGCTTATCCTCTAGCGTAAACACCGGGGAGCTGTTTTTT; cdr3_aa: CASSLSSSVNTGELFF
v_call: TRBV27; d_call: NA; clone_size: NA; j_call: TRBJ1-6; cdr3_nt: TGTGCCAGCAGTTCTTTCCGGGACGGGAGCTCCTATAATTCACCCCTCCACTTT; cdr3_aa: CASSSFRDGSSYNSPLHF
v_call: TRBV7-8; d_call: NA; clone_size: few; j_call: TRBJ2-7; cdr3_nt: TGTGCCAGCGGATTGGACTTAAACTACGAGCAGTACTTC; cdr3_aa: CASGLDLNYEQYF
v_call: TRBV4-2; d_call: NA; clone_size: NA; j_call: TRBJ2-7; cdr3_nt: TGTGCCAGCAGCCAACAGGGTGGAGCCTACGAGCAGTACTTC; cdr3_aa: CASSQQGGAYEQYF
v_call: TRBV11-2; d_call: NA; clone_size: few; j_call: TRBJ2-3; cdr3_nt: TGTGCCAGCAGCTTAGACAGGGCGACGCAGTATTTT; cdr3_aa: CASSLDRATQYF
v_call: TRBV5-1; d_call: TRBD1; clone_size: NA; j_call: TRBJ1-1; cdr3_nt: TGCGCCAGCAGCTTGGCCGGGGGGACAGGGGGCACTGAAGCTTTCTTT; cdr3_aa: CASSLAGGTGGTEAFF
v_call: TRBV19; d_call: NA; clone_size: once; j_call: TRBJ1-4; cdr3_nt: TGTGCCAGTAGTTTACAGGGTTCGGGTGAAAAACTGTTTTTT; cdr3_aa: CASSLQGSGEKLFF
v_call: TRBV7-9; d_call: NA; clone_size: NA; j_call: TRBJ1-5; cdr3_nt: TGTGCCAGCAGCTTAGGAGTCCAGCCCCAGCATTTT; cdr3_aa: CASSLGVQPQHF
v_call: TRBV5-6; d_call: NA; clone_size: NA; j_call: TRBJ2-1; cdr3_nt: TGTGCCAGCAGCTATGGCAGGTGGCAGTTCTTC; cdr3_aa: CASSYGRWQFF
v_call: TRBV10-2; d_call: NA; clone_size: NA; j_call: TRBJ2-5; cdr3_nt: TGCGCCAGCAGTGAGTCACGGTTTCGGGAGACCCAGTACTTC; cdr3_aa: CASSESRFRETQYF
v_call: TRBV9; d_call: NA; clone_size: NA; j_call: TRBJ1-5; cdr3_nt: TGTGCCAGCAGCGTTGGGGGGAGCCAGCCCCAGCATTTT; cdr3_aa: CASSVGGSQPQHF
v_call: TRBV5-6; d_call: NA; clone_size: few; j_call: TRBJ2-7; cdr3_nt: TGTGCCAGCAGCTTGGTACAGCCGGACTACGAGCAGTACTTC; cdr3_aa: CASSLVQPDYEQYF
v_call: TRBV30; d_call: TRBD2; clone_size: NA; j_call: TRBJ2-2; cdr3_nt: TGTGCCTGGAGTTCTAGCGGCGGGGAGCTGTTTTTT; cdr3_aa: CAWSSSGGELFF
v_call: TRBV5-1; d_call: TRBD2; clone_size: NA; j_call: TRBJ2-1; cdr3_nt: TGCGCCAGCAGCTTGCGGCTAGCGGGGGGAAACAATGAGCAGTTCTTC; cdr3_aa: CASSLRLAGGNNEQFF
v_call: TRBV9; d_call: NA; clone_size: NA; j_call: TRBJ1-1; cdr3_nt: TGTGCCAGCAGCGTAGCACAGCGGACTGAAGCTTTCTTT; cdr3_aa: CASSVAQRTEAFF
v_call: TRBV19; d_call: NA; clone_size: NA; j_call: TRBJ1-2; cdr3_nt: TGTGCCAGTAGTGGGTCTGGGAGAGGGATATTCGGTGGCTACACCTTC; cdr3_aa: CASSGSGRGIFGGYTF
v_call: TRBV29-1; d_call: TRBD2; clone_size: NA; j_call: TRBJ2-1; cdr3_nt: TGCAGCGTTGAAACTAGCGGGAGTGATGAGCAGTTCTTC; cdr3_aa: CSVETSGSDEQFF
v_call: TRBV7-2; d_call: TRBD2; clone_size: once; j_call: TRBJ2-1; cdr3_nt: TGTGCCAGCAGCTTTAGCGGGGGTTCCTCCAATGAGCAGTTCTTC; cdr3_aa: CASSFSGGSSNEQFF
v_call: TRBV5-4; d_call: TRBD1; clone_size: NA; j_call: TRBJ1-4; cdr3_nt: TGTGCCAGCAGCGCACAGGGGGCAACTAATGAAAAACTGTTTTTT; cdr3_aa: CASSAQGATNEKLFF
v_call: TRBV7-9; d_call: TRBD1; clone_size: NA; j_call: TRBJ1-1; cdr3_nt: TGTGCCAGCAGCTTATTAAAGCAGGGGGTATTGAACACTGAAGCTTTCTTT; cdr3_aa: CASSLLKQGVLNTEAFF
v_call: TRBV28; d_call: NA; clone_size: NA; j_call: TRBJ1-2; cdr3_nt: TGTGCCAGCAGGAAGATGGGGGGCGGGGGCTATGGCTACACCTTC; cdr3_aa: CASRKMGGGGYGYTF
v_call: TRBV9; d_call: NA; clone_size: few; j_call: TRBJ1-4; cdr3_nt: TGTGCCAGCAGCCCCCAGGTCGGGGGTTTAGAAAAACTGTTTTTT; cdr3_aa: CASSPQVGGLEKLFF
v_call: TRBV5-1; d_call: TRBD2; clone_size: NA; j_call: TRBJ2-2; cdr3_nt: TGCGCCAGCAGCTTTTACGGGAGCGGGGCCGGGGAGCTGTTTTTT; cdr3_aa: CASSFYGSGAGELFF